The source of this TCR beta chain is a study of OX40 agonist ivuxolimab in advanced cancers. Study-wide results and caveats: Average numbers of expanded clones were greater in CD8+ T cells than in CD4+. Antigen targets of the expanded peripheral T cells went undetermined.

At baseline, cycle 4 day 1, and cycle 7 day 1, blood was sampled. Points on this clone: Its antigen is currently unknown.

Libraries were prepared by immunoSEQ multiplex PCR; TCRdb keeps only in-frame clonotypes and omits some of them. The sample includes tens of thousands of clones, about 93% of them seen just once. Here the sequenced sample was CD4+ or CD8+ T cells sorted from blood, taken in a trial of the OX40 agonist ivuxolimab. The TCR originated in an adult with an advanced solid tumor such as melanoma, head and neck, liver or kidney cancer.

The CDR3 sequence: CASKRTGGSYGYTF. CDR3 sequence (DNA): TGTGCCAGCAAACGGACAGGGGGGAGCTATGGCTACACCTTC. V usage is TRBV25-1 and J usage is TRBJ1-2; 10 bases map to TRBD1. The CDR3 spans 14 residues. V was pared by 7 bases and J by 4 bases, with 6 bases of the junction left unmatched. Per germline, CDR1 MGHDK and CDR2 SYGVNS.